A selection of T cell receptor beta chains follows, all from one sample in a study of beta chain features in type 1 diabetes. The protocol was immunoSEQ multiplex PCR, while the TCRdb copy is restricted to in-frame clones and leaves out a portion. This table holds hundreds of thousands of clones, roughly 13% found once. The material sequenced was naive CD4+ T cells from blood. The receptors shown here come from a man aged 18 to 30 with type 1 diabetes. The CDR3 runs from the conserved cysteine through the conserved F or W. A D gene is named only where the DNA matches it firmly. Clone size is shown for a subset of rows, as once, few, many or a class of expanded clone.

abundance	v_gene	j_gene	d_gene	CDR3nt	CDR3aa
.	TRBV7-8	TRBJ1-5	.	TGTGCCAGCAGCTTACAGGTCAATCAGCCCCAGCATTTT	CASSLQVNQPQHF
few	TRBV7-8	TRBJ2-7	TRBD1	TGTGCCACCATCCCCGGGACAGCCTCCTACGAGCAGTACTTC	CATIPGTASYEQYF
few	TRBV7-2	TRBJ2-3	TRBD2	TGTGCCAGCAGACCAGCGGGGGGAAGGGATACGCAGTATTTT	CASRPAGGRDTQYF
few	TRBV2	TRBJ2-1	TRBD2	TGTGCCAGCATGGAAACGGGGGGGCACAATGAGCAGTTCTTC	CASMETGGHNEQFF
.	TRBV28	TRBJ1-6	.	TGTGCCAGCAGTCGACAGGCGAATTCACCCCTCCACTTT	CASSRQANSPLHF
few	TRBV27	TRBJ1-5	TRBD1	TGTGCCAGCAGTGCGAAGACAGGGCAGGGTCAGCCCCAGCATTTT	CASSAKTGQGQPQHF
.	TRBV12-5	TRBJ2-2	.	TGTGCTAGTGGTTTGGTAGGCCCTCCCACCGGGGAGCTGTTTTTT	CASGLVGPPTGELFF
.	TRBV19	TRBJ2-7	TRBD1	TGTGCCAGTGGGACAGGGGTCTCCTACGAGCAGTACTTC	CASGTGVSYEQYF
.	TRBV9	TRBJ2-7	.	TGTGCCAGCAGCCCCGGGACGGCCTCCTACGAGCAGTACTTC	CASSPGTASYEQYF
.	TRBV5-1	TRBJ1-1	.	TGCGCCAGCAGCTTGGATGGGGGGCCTGAAGCTTTCTTT	CASSLDGGPEAFF